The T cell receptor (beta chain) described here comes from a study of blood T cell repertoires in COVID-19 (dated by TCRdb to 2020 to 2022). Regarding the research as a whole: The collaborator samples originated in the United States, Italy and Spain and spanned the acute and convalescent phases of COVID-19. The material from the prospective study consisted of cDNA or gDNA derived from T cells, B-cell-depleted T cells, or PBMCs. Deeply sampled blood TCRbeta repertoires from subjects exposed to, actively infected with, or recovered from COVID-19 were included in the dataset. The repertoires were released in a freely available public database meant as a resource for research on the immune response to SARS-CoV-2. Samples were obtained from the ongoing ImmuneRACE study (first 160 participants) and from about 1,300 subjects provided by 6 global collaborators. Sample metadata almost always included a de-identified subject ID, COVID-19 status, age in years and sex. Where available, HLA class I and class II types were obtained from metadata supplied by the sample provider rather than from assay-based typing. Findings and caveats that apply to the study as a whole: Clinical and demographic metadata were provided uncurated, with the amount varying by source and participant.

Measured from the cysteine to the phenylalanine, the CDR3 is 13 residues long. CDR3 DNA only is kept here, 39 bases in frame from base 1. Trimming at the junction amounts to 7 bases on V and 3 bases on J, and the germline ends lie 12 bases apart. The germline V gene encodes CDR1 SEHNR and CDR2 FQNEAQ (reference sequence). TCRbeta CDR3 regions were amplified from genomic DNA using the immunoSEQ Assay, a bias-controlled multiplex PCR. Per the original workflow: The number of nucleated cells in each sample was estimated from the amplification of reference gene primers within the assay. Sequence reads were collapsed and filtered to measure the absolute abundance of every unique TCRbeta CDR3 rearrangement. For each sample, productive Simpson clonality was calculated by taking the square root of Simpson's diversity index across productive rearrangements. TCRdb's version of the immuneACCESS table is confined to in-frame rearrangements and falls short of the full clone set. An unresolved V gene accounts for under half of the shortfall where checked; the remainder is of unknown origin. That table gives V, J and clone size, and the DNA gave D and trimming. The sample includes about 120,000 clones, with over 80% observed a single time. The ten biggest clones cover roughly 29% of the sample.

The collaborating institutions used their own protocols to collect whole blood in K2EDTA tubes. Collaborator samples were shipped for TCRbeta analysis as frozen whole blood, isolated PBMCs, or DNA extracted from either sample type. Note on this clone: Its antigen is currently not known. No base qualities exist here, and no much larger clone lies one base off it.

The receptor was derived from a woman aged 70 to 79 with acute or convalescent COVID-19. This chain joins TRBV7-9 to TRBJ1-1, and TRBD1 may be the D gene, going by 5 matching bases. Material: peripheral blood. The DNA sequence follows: TGTGCCAGCACCCCTGACAGTGACACTGAAGCTTTCTTT. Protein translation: CASTPDSDTEAFF.